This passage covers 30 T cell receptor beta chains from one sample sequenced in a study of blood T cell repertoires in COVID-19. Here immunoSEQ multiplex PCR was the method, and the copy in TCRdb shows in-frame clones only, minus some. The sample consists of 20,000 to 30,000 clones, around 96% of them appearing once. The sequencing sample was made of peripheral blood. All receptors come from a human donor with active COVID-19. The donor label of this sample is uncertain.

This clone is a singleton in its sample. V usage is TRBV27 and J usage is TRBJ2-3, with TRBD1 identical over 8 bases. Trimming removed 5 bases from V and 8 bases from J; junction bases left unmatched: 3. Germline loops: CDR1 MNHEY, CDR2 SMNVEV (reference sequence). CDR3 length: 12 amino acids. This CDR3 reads CASSPDRATQYF. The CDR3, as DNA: TGTGCCAGCAGTCCGGACAGGGCTACGCAGTATTTT.

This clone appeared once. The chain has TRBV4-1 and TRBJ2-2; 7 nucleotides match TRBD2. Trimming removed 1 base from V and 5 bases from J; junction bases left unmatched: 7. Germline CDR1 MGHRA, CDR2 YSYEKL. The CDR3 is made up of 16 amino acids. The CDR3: CASSQGREGRTGELFF. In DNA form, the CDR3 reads TGCGCCAGCAGCCAAGGGAGGGAGGGGCGGACCGGGGAGCTGTTTTTT.

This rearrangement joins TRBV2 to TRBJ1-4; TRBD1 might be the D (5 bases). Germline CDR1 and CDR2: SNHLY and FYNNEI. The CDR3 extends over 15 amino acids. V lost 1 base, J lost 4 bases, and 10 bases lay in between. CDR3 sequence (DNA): TGTGCCAGCAGTGAAGAGGTCCAGGGTAATGAAAAACTGTTTTTT. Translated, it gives CASSEEVQGNEKLFF.

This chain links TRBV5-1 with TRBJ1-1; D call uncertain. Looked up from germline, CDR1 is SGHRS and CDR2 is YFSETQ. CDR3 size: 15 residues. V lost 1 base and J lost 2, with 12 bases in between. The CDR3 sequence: CASSLTVTPNTEAFF. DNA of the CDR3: TGCGCCAGCAGCTTGACAGTGACACCTAACACTGAAGCTTTCTTT.

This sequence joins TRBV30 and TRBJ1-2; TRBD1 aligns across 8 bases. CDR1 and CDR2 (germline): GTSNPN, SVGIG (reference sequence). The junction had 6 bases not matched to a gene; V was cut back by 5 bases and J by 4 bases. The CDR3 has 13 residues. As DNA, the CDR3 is TGTGCCTGGGGGGACAGGCCCTCCTATGGCTACACCTTC. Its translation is CAWGDRPSYGYTF. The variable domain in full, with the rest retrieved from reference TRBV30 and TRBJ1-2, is SQTIHQWPATLVQPVGSPLSLECTVEGTSNPNLYWYRQAAGRGLQLLFYSVGIGQISSEVPQNLSASRPQDRQFILSSKKLLLSDSGFYLCAWGDRPSYGYTFGSGTRLTVV.

The CDR3 bases are TGCAGCGCAACAGGGGTTTCTTGGGGCTACACCTTC. It is translated as CSATGVSWGYTF. This chain links TRBV29-1 with TRBJ1-2, with TRBD1 matching 7 bases. The CDR3 runs 12 residues. Germline V gene lookup returns CDR1 SQVTM and CDR2 ANQGSEA. Trimming cost V 7 bases and J 8 bases; bases outside gene matches: 10.

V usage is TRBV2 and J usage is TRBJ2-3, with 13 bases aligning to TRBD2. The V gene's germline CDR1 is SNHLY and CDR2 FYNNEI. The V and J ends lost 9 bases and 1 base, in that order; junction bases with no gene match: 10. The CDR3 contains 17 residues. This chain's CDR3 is CARTTSGGAAGTDTQYF. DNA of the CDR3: TGTGCCAGGACAACTAGCGGGGGGGCGGCCGGCACAGATACGCAGTATTTT.

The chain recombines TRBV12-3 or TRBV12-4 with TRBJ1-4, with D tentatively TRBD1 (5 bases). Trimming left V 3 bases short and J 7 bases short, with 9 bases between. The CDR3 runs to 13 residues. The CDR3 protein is CASSLSGLEKLFF. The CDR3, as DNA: TGTGCCAGCAGTTTGTCAGGGCTTGAAAAACTGTTTTTT.

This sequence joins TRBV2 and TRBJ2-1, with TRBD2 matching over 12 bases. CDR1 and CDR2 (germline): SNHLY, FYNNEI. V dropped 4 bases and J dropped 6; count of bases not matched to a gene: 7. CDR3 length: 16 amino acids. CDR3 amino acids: CASSVPLAGGSNEQFF. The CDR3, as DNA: TGTGCCAGCAGTGTTCCACTAGCGGGGGGATCCAATGAGCAGTTCTTC.

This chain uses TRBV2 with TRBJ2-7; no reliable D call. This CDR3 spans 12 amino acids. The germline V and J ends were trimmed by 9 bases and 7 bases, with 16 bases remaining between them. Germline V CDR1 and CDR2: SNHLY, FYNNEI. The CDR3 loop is CASLLEIWEQYF. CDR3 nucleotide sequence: TGTGCCAGTCTCCTTGAGATCTGGGAGCAGTACTTC.

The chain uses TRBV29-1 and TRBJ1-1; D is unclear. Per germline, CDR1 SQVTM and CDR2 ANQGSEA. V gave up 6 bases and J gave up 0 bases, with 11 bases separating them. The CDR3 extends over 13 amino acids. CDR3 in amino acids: CSVWEVMNTEAFF. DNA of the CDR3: TGCAGCGTATGGGAGGTCATGAACACTGAAGCTTTCTTT.

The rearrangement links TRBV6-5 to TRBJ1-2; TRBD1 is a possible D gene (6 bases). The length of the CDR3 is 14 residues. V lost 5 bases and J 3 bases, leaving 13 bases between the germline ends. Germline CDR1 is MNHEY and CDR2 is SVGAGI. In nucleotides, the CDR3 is TGTGCCAGCAGTAGGAAATACAGGGACTATGGCTACACCTTC. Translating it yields CASSRKYRDYGYTF.

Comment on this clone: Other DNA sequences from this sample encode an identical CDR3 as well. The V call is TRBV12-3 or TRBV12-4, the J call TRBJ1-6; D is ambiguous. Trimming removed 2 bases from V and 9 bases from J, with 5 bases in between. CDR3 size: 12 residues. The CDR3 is CASSLTVSPLHF. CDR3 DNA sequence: TGTGCCAGCAGTTTAACGGTTTCACCCCTCCACTTT.

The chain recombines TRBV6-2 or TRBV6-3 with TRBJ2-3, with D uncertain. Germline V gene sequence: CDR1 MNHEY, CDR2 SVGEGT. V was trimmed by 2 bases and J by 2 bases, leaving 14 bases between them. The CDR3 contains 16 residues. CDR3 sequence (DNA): TGTGCCAGCAGTTACGCCGCGACTCCCGACACAGATACGCAGTATTTT. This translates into CASSYAATPDTDTQYF.

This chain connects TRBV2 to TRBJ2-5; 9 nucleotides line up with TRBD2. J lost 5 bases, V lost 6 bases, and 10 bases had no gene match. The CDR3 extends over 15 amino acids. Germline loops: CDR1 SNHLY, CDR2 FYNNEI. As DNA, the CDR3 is TGTGCCAGCAGGGGTAGCGGGAGTCGTCAGGAGACCCAGTACTTC. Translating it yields CASRGSGSRQETQYF.

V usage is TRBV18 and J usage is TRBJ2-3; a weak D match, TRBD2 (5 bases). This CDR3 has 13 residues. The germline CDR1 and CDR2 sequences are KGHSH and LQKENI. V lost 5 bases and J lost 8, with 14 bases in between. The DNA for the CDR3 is TGTGCCAGCTCAACCGCCGGGGAAGGTACGCAGTATTTT. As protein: CASSTAGEGTQYF. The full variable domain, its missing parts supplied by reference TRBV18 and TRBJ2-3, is NAGVMQNPRHLVRRRGQEARLRCSPMKGHSHVYWYRQLPEEGLKFMVYLQKENIIDESGMPKERFSAEFPKEGPSILRIQQVVRGDSAAYFCASSTAGEGTQYFGPGTRLTVL.

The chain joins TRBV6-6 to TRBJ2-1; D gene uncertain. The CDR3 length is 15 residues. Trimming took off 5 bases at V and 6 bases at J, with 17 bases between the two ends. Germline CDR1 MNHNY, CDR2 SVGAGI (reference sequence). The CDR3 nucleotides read TGTGCCAGCAGTCGGACCCCAGCGTCTCCCAATGAGCAGTTCTTC. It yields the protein CASSRTPASPNEQFF.

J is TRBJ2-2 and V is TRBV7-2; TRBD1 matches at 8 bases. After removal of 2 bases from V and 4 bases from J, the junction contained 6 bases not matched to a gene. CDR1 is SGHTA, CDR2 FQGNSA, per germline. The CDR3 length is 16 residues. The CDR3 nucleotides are TGTGCCAGCAGCTTACAACAGGGGGTGGTCACCGGGGAGCTGTTTTTT. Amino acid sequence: CASSLQQGVVTGELFF. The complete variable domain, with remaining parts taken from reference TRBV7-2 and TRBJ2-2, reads GAGVSQSPSNKVTEKGKDVELRCDPISGHTALYWYRQSLGQGLEFLIYFQGNSAPDKSGLPSDRFSAERTGGSVSTLTIQRTQQEDSAVYLCASSLQQGVVTGELFFGEGSRLTVL.

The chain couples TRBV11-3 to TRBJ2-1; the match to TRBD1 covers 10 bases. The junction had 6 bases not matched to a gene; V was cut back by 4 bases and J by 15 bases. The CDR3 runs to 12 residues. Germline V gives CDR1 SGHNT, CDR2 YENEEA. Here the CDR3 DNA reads TGTGCCAGCAGCTCCGGGACAGGGGAGTCGTTCTTC. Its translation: CASSSGTGESFF.

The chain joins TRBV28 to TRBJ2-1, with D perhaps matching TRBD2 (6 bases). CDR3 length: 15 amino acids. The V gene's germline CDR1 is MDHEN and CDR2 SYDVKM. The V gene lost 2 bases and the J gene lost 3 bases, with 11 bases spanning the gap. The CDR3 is CASSLGTGSYNEQFF. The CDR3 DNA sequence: TGTGCCAGCAGTTTAGGGACTGGGAGCTACAATGAGCAGTTCTTC. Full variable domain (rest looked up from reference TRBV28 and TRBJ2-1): DVKVTQSSRYLVKRTGEKVFLECVQDMDHENMFWYRQDPGLGLRLIYFSYDVKMKEKGDIPEGYSVSREKKERFSLILESASTNQTSMYLCASSLGTGSYNEQFFGPGTRLTVL.

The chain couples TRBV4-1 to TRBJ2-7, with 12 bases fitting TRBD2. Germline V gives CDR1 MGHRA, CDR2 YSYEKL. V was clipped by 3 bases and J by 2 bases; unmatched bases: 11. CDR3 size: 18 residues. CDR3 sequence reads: CASSHWGRGLAGPYEQYF. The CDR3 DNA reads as TGCGCCAGCAGCCATTGGGGGCGGGGACTAGCGGGCCCCTACGAGCAGTACTTC.

Here the CDR3 DNA reads TGCGCCAGCACAGGGAGGGTCTCCTACAATGAGCAGTTCTTC. Encoded protein: CASTGRVSYNEQFF. The chain joins TRBV4-1 to TRBJ2-1; 7 positions agree with TRBD2. The germline V gene has CDR1 MGHRA and CDR2 YSYEKL. With 7 bases clipped from V and 0 bases from J, the junction kept 3 bases outside the gene matches. The CDR3 totals 14 residues.

CDR3 bases: TGTGCCAGCAGTCCGGGGGTCGGCGGTGAGCAGTTCTTC. This gives the protein CASSPGVGGEQFF. V gene TRBV2 combines with J gene TRBJ2-1; maybe TRBD2 (6 bases). Germline loops: CDR1 SNHLY, CDR2 FYNNEI. V was cut by 5 bases and J by 9 bases, with 14 bases left in between. This CDR3 contains 13 residues. Looking up the rest from reference TRBV2 and TRBJ2-1 gives the full variable domain: EPEVTQTPSHQVTQMGQEVILRCVPISNHLYFYWYRQILGQKVEFLVSFYNNEISEKSEIFDDQFSVERPDGSNFTLKIRSTKLEDSAMYFCASSPGVGGEQFFGPGTRLTVL.

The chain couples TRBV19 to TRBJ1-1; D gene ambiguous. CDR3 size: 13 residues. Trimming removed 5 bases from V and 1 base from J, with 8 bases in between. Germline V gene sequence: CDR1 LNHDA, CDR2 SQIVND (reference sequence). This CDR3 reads CASSPLRNTEAFF. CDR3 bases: TGTGCCAGTAGTCCACTTAGGAACACTGAAGCTTTCTTT.

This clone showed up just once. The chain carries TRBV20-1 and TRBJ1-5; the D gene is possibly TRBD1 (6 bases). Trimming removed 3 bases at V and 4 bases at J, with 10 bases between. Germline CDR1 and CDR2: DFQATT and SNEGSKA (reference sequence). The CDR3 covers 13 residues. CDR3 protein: CSASRGANQPQHF. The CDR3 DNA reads TGCAGTGCTAGTCGGGGGGCAAATCAGCCCCAGCATTTT.

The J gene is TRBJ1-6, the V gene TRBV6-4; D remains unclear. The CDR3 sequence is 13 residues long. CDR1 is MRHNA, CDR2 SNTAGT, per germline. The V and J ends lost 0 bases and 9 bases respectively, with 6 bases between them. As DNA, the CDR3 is TGTGCCAGCAGTGACTCGGGCAGTTCACCCCTCCACTTT. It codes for CASSDSGSSPLHF.

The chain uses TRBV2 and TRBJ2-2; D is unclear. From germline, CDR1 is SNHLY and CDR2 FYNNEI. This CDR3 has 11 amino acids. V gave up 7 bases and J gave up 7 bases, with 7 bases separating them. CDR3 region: CASMGRGELFF. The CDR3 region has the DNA TGTGCCAGCATGGGCCGCGGGGAGCTGTTTTTT.

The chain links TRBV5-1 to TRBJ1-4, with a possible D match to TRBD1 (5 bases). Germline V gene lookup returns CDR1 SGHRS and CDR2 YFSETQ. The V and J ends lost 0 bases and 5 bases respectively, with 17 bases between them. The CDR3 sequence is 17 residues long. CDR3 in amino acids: CASSLGIGTVPNEKLFF. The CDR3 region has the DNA TGCGCCAGCAGCTTGGGAATAGGGACTGTTCCGAATGAAAAACTGTTTTTT.

This chain's CDR3 is CATSPIGTTGGYTF. The CDR3 DNA is TGTGCCACCAGCCCGATTGGCACAACGGGTGGCTACACCTTC. V and J are TRBV15 and TRBJ1-2, with D unclear. The CDR3 consists of 14 residues. Deletions cut 5 bases from V and 7 bases from J, with 17 bases between. Germline-derived CDR1 and CDR2 are LNHNV and YYDKDF (reference sequence).

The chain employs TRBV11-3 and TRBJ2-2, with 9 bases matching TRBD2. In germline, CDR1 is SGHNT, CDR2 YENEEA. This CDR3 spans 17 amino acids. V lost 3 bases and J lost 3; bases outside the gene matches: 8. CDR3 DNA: TGTGCCAGCAGCTTTAGCGGGAGTTTCAGTGACACCGGGGAGCTGTTTTTT. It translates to CASSFSGSFSDTGELFF.